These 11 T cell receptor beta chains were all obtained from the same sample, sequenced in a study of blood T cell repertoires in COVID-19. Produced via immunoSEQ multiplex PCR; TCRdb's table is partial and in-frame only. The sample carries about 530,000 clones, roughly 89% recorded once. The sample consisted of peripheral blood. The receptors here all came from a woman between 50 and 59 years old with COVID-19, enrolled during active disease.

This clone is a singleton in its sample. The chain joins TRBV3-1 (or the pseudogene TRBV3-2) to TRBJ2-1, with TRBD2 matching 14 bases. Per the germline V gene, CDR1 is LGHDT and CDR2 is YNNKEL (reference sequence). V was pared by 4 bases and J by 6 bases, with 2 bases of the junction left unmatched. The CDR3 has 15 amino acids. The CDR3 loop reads CASSLGLAGANEQFF. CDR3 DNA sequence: TGTGCCAGCAGCCTGGGACTAGCGGGGGCCAATGAGCAGTTCTTC.

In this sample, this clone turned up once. CDR3 region: CSVPGTVDGGYTF. CDR3 bases: TGCAGCGTCCCCGGGACAGTCGATGGTGGCTACACCTTC. This chain links TRBV29-1 with TRBJ1-2; 7 bases are shared with TRBD1. V was pared by 6 bases and J by 7 bases, with 11 bases of the junction left unmatched. The CDR3 is 13 residues long. The germline gives CDR1 SQVTM, CDR2 ANQGSEA.

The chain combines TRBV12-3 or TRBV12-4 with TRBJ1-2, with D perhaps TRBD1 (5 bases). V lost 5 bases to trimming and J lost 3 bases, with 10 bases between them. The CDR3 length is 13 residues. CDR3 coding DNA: TGTGCCAGCAGTAGGGGCGGCGACTATGGCTACACCTTC. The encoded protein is CASSRGGDYGYTF.

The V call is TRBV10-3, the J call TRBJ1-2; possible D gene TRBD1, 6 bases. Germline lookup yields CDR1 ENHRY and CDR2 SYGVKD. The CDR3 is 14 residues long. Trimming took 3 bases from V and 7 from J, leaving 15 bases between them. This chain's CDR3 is CAISESYRERGYTF. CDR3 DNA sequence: TGTGCCATCAGTGAAAGTTACAGGGAACGTGGCTACACCTTC.

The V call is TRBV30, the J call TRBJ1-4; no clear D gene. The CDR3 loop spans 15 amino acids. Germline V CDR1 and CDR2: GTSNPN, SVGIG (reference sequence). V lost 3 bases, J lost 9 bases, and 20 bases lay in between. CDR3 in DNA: TGTGCCTGGAGCCCCAGAGGGCTGAGTTACCAAAAACTGTTTTTT. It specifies CAWSPRGLSYQKLFF.

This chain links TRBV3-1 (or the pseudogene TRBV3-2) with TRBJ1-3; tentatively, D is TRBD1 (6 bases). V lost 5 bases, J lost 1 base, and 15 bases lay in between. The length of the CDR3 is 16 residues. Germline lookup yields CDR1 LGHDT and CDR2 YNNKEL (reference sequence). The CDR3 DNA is TGTGCCAGCAGCTCAAGTTTACAGGGATCTGGAAACACCATATATTTT. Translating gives CASSSSLQGSGNTIYF.

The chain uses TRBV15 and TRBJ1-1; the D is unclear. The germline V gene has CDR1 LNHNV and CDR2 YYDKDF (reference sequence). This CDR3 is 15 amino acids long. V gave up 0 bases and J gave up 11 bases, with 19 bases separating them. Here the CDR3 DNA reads TGTGCCACCAGCAGAGAATACGGGTCCCCCGTGGCGGCTTTCTTT. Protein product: CATSREYGSPVAAFF.

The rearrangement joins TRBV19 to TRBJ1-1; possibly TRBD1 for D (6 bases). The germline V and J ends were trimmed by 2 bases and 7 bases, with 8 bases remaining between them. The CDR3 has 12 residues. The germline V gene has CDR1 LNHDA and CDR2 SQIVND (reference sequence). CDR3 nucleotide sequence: TGTGCCAGTAGTATACAGGGGAATGAAGCTTTCTTT. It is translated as CASSIQGNEAFF.

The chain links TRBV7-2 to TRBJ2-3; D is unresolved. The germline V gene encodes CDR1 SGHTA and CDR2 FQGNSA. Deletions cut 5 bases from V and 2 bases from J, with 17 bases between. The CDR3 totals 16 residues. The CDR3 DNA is TGTGCCAGCAGCCCCGGTGGTATATCATCCACAGATACGCAGTATTTT. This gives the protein CASSPGGISSTDTQYF.

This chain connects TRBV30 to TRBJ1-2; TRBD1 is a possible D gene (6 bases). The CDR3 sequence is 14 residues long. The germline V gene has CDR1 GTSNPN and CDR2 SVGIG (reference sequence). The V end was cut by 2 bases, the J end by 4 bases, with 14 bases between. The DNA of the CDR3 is TGTGCCTGGAGTAAAGGGGGTCAGATCTATGGCTACACCTTC. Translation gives CAWSKGGQIYGYTF.

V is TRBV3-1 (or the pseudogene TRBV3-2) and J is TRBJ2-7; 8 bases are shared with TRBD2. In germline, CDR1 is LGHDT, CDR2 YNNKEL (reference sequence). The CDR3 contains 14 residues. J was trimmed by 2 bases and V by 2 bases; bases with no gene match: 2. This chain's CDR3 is CASSQTAGAYEQYF. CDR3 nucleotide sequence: TGTGCCAGCAGCCAAACAGCGGGGGCCTACGAGCAGTACTTC.